This is a list of T cell receptor beta chains from one sample in a study of T-cell memory formation after mild COVID-19. MiXCR, applied by TCRdb to the 5' RACE reads, yields one record per CDR3 protein. The sample shows almost 550,000 distinct CDR3 sequences, about 20% of them seen only once. Sequencing was done on a sample of PBMCs or a T cell subset sorted from them (not recorded which). These receptors came from an adult woman who had mild COVID-19 (a few samples of this study predate the infection). Cell type and time point are not known. The CDR3 runs from the conserved cysteine through the conserved F or W. D genes are given only for firm matches. Rows give clone size only sometimes, using once, few, many, or a class for an expanded clone.

J	size	D	V	length	CDR3	DNA
TRBJ1-2	few	-	TRBV24-1	14	CATSDSDNYYGYTF	TGTGCCACCAGTGACTCGGACAACTACTATGGCTACACCTTC
TRBJ1-5	many	-	TRBV7-8	15	CASSLVGSSNQPQHF	TGTGCCAGCAGCTTAGTAGGCTCTAGCAATCAGCCCCAGCATTTT
TRBJ2-1	-	TRBD2	TRBV7-9	18	CASSLANGLAAFGDEQFF	TGTGCCAGCAGCTTAGCTAACGGACTAGCGGCGTTCGGGGATGAGCAGTTCTTC
TRBJ1-6	few	-	TRBV7-6	16	CASSLGRESPLSPLHF	TGTGCCAGCAGCTTAGGCAGAGAGAGCCCTTTGTCACCCCTCCACTTT
TRBJ2-7	-	-	TRBV19	14	CASSMGSHSYEQYF	TGTGCCAGTAGTATGGGCTCCCACTCCTACGAGCAGTACTTC
TRBJ1-1	few	TRBD1	TRBV30	14	CAWSVWDRGTEAFF	TGTGCCTGGAGTGTATGGGACAGGGGGACTGAAGCTTTCTTT
TRBJ2-1	few	-	TRBV29-1	14	CSVDPSGLDDEQFF	TGCAGCGTTGACCCCTCGGGGCTAGACGATGAGCAGTTTTTC
TRBJ1-1	-	-	TRBV29-1	14	CSVQTQRWKTEAFF	TGCAGCGTTCAAACCCAAAGGTGGAAGACTGAAGCTTTCTTT
TRBJ2-2	few	-	TRBV7-3	16	CASSRSGSRSTGELFF	TGTGCCAGCAGCCGTTCCGGGTCCCGGTCCACCGGGGAGCTGTTTTTT
TRBJ2-5	few	TRBD1	TRBV24-1	15	CATSDPTGDEETQYF	TGTGCCACCAGTGATCCGACAGGGGACGAAGAGACCCAGTACTTC
TRBJ1-1	few	-	TRBV6-2/TRBV6-3	14	CASSKQTENTEAFF	TGTGCCAGCAGTAAACAGACAGAGAACACTGAAGCTTTCTTT
TRBJ2-6	many	-	TRBV12-3/TRBV12-4	15	CASNPDHSGANVLTF	TGTGCCAGCAACCCCGACCACTCTGGGGCCAACGTCCTGACTTTC
TRBJ2-3	many	-	TRBV6-5	13	CASRDLVADTQYF	TGTGCCAGCAGGGATCTGGTTGCGGATACGCAGTATTTT
TRBJ1-5	few	TRBD1	TRBV7-9	14	CASQPGGLNQPQHF	TGTGCCAGCCAACCAGGGGGCCTCAATCAGCCCCAGCATTTT
TRBJ1-2	few	-	TRBV5-6	15	CASSPGLDGNYGYTF	TGTGCCAGCAGCCCTGGCCTTGACGGGAACTATGGCTACACCTTC
TRBJ2-1	-	TRBD2	TRBV9	15	CASSVLSGFYNEQFF	TGTGCCAGCAGCGTACTTAGCGGGTTCTACAATGAGCAGTTCTTC
TRBJ2-3	-	-	TRBV7-6	14	CASSSLQGADTQYF	TGTGCCAGCAGTTCACTTCAGGGCGCAGATACGCAGTATTTT
TRBJ2-1	few	TRBD1	TRBV7-3	15	CASSWDRGTYNEQFF	TGTGCCAGCAGCTGGGACAGGGGCACCTACAATGAGCAGTTCTTC
TRBJ2-3	-	-	TRBV12-3/TRBV12-4	14	CASRGGGPTDTQYF	TGTGCCAGCAGGGGGGGGGGCCCGACAGATACGCAGTATTTT
TRBJ1-4	few	-	TRBV24-1	14	CATREWTANEKLFF	TGTGCCACCAGGGAATGGACAGCCAATGAAAAACTGTTTTTT
TRBJ1-2	few	TRBD1	TRBV5-1	13	CASSLGDRDGYTF	TGCGCCAGCAGCTTGGGGGACAGGGATGGCTACACCTTC
TRBJ2-3	-	TRBD2	TRBV24-1	17	CATSERLAGGPGDTQYF	TGTGCCACCAGTGAGAGACTAGCGGGAGGGCCCGGAGATACGCAGTATTTT
TRBJ2-5	-	-	TRBV21-1	14	CASSARLGSATQYF	TGTGCCAGCAGCGCCCGACTAGGATCTGCGACCCAGTACTTC
TRBJ2-7	-	-	TRBV7-8	12	CASSFKRNEQYF	TGTGCCAGCAGCTTCAAAAGGAACGAGCAGTACTTC
TRBJ2-1	-	TRBD2	TRBV7-8	16	CASTLLAGDSYNEQFF	TGTGCCAGCACCCTTCTAGCGGGGGACTCCTACAATGAGCAGTTCTTC
TRBJ1-1	-	TRBD1	TRBV12-3/TRBV12-4	15	CASSAYRGLDTEAFF	TGTGCCAGCAGTGCCTACAGGGGGCTAGACACTGAAGCTTTCTTT
TRBJ1-5	many	-	TRBV7-8	14	CASRQGASNQPQHF	TGTGCCAGCAGACAAGGGGCGAGCAATCAGCCCCAGCATTTT
TRBJ2-3	few	TRBD2	TRBV20-1	17	CSAGGLAGVVAADTQYF	TGCAGTGCTGGGGGACTAGCGGGAGTCGTTGCGGCAGATACGCAGTATTTT
TRBJ2-7	few	-	TRBV12-3/TRBV12-4	12	CASSLVFYEQYF	TGTGCCAGCAGTTTAGTTTTTTACGAGCAGTACTTC
TRBJ2-1	few	TRBD2	TRBV4-2	18	CASSQDTGSGGAYNEQFF	TGTGCCAGCAGCCAAGATACGGGGAGCGGGGGGGCGTACAATGAGCAGTTCTTC
TRBJ1-1	-	-	TRBV12-3/TRBV12-4	14	CASSEQGGDTEAFF	TGTGCCAGCAGTGAACAGGGAGGGGACACTGAAGCTTTCTTT
TRBJ2-1	-	TRBD1	TRBV5-1	15	CASSLDRVEYNEQFF	TGCGCCAGCAGCCTTGACAGGGTGGAATACAATGAGCAGTTCTTC
TRBJ2-1	few	TRBD2	TRBV24-1	16	CATSDQSGRIHNEQFF	TGTGCCACCAGTGATCAAAGCGGGAGGATACACAATGAGCAGTTCTTC
TRBJ2-2	-	TRBD1	TRBV19	16	CASRGDRGSGTGELFF	TGTGCCAGCAGAGGGGACAGGGGTTCGGGCACCGGGGAGCTGTTTTTT
TRBJ2-2	-	-	TRBV19	14	CASSITGLVGELFF	TGTGCCAGTAGTATAACAGGGCTGGTCGGGGAGCTGTTTTTT
TRBJ2-1	few	TRBD2	TRBV6-2/TRBV6-3	15	CASSWIGLGTYEQFF	TGTGCCAGCAGTTGGATCGGACTAGGGACCTATGAGCAGTTCTTC
TRBJ2-1	-	-	TRBV24-1	13	CATTLSGDNEQFF	TGTGCCACCACCCTCTCCGGGGATAATGAGCAGTTCTTC
TRBJ2-7	few	TRBD2	TRBV5-6	14	CASSLAGVPYEQYF	TGTGCCAGCAGCTTAGCGGGAGTACCCTACGAGCAGTACTTC
TRBJ1-5	once	-	TRBV20-1	13	CSARRTANQPQHF	TGCAGTGCTAGACGGACAGCAAATCAGCCCCAGCATTTT
TRBJ1-1	-	-	TRBV7-2	15	CASTTGHRSNTEAFF	TGTGCCAGCACCACGGGACACAGGTCTAACACTGAAGCTTTCTTT
TRBJ1-1	few	-	TRBV12-3/TRBV12-4	12	CASSLLDTEAFF	TGTGCCAGCAGTTTGCTTGACACTGAAGCTTTCTTT
TRBJ1-1	-	TRBD1	TRBV6-5	14	CASSYAGGGTEAFF	TGTGCCAGCAGTTACGCAGGGGGCGGCACTGAAGCTTTCTTT
TRBJ2-7	few	TRBD1	TRBV7-6	14	CASSLTQGAHEQYF	TGTGCCAGCAGCTTGACGCAGGGGGCCCACGAGCAGTACTTC
TRBJ2-2	-	-	TRBV6-1	16	CASSEDRALNTGELFF	TGTGCCAGCAGTGAAGACCGGGCCCTAAACACCGGGGAGCTGTTTTTT
TRBJ2-3	-	-	TRBV4-1	15	CASSQGFSVTDTQYF	TGCGCCAGCAGCCAAGGATTCAGCGTCACAGATACGCAGTATTTT